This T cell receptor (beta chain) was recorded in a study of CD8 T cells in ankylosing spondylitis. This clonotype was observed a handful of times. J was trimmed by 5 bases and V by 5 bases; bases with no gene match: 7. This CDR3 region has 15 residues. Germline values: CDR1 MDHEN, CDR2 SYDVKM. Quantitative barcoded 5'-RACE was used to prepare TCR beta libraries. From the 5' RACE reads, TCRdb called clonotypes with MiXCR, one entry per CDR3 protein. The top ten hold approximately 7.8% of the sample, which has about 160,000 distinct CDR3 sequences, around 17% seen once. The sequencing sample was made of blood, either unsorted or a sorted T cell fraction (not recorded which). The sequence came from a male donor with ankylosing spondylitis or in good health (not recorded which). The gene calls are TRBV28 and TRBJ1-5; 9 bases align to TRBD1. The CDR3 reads CASSMTGGTHQPQHF. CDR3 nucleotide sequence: TGTGCCAGCAGTATGACAGGGGGGACTCATCAGCCCCAGCATTTT.